This T cell receptor (beta chain) comes out of a study of T cells in Graves' hyperthyroidism and ophthalmopathy. Regarding the study as a whole: Clonotypes that were expanded in thyroid above 0.001 mostly appeared in blood too.

Template material for amplifying TCR beta CDR3 regions consisted of RNA transcripts. First-round RT-PCR targeting the TCR CDR3 was performed with the HTBI primer set. TCRdb re-called the multiplex PCR reads through MiXCR, storing one row per CDR3 protein. This sample has about 550,000 distinct CDR3 sequences; roughly 20% occur once, and the top ten carry 26%. At least ten counts were recorded for this clonotype. Antigen: not known. The CDR3 covers 11 residues. Trimming cost V 7 bases and J 5 bases, with 9 bases left between them. Per germline, CDR1 ENHRY and CDR2 SYGVKD. The chain carries TRBV10-3 and TRBJ2-7, with D perhaps TRBD1 or TRBD2 (6 bases each). Sequencing was carried out using blood. This clonotype originated in a young man with Graves' hyperthyroidism. For the CDR3, the DNA is TGTGCCATCATGGGGGGCGACGAGCAGTACTTC. It translates to CAIMGGDEQYF.